This TCR beta chain was sequenced during a study of shared clonotypes between healthy human individuals. Looking at the study overall: Each donor's CD8 memory used one plate, CD8 naive two, each CD4 subset three. Whole-study results and caveats: Memory subsets generally showed lower estimated richness than naive subsets.

The V gene's germline CDR1 is SGHRS and CDR2 YFSETQ. J lost 6 bases, V lost 2 bases, and 10 bases had no gene match. The CDR3 has 15 residues. About this clone itself: The antigen is unknown.

The protocol was immunoSEQ multiplex PCR, while the TCRdb copy is restricted to in-frame clones and leaves out a portion. The sample has over a million clones, about 75% seen once. The origin of this receptor is a man aged 18 to 29 in good health. This chain joins TRBV5-1 and TRBJ2-7; 8 bases map to TRBD1. Material: memory CD4+ T cells sorted from blood. Subset: CD45RA-negative fraction. The CDR3: CASSLQGGEMSEQYF. The CDR3 DNA is TGCGCCAGCAGCTTACAGGGGGGAGAAATGAGCGAGCAGTACTTC.